Below, one T cell receptor (beta chain) is given with its context. The antigen remains unidentified. Treatment was busulfan-fludarabine conditioning, a marrow graft, and cyclophosphamide on days +3 and +4. Assay: immunoSEQ multiplex PCR; the TCRdb copy retains only in-frame clones and omits some. Of tens of thousands of clones listed, roughly nine tenths are singletons. This entry comes from a study of T cells after posttransplantation cyclophosphamide. Regarding the study as a whole: TRB overlap between skin or GI tissue T cells and blood was limited.

The germline V gene has CDR1 MDHEN and CDR2 SYDVKM. Trimming removed 2 bases at V and 0 bases at J, with 15 bases between. The CDR3 runs to 17 residues. This TCR derives from a female patient in her 30s who received an allogeneic stem cell transplant from an unrelated donor, was CMV-positive, and had no GVHD. Some T cells may be transferred from the graft donor. Sequenced here: PBMCs, sampled after allogeneic stem cell transplant with posttransplant cyclophosphamide. The chain joins TRBV28 to TRBJ2-3, with a weak D call TRBD2 (7 bases). The CDR3 here is CASSLVLAGASTDTQYF. The DNA for the CDR3 is TGTGCCAGCAGTTTAGTGCTTGCGGGGGCCAGCACAGATACGCAGTATTTT.